A single sample is the source of the 10 T cell receptor beta chains below, sequenced in a study of shared clonotypes between healthy human individuals. Profiling relied on immunoSEQ multiplex PCR, and the TCRdb table lists in-frame clones only, not all of them. The sample shows some 1,100,000 clones, about 80% of them seen only once. The sample taken for sequencing was memory CD4+ T cells from PBMCs. The subset is: CD45RA-negative fraction. Receptors originate from a man younger than 35 in good health. Some clones in this sample may be carry-over from other donors' samples.

V and J are TRBV7-3 and TRBJ2-6, with D hard to call. V lost 1 base, J lost 1 base, and 8 bases lay in between. Per germline, CDR1 SGHTA and CDR2 FQGTGA. There are 16 residues in the CDR3. CDR3 protein: CASSLMVVSGANVLTF. In DNA form, the CDR3 reads TGTGCCAGCAGCTTAATGGTGGTATCTGGGGCCAACGTCCTGACTTTC.

This clone has just one count. The chain links TRBV4-3 to TRBJ2-1; D remains ambiguous. CDR1 is LGHNA, CDR2 YSLEER, per germline. V lost 0 bases and J 3 bases, leaving 6 bases between the germline ends. There are 14 residues in the CDR3. The CDR3 sequence is CASSQERDYNEQFF. The CDR3 coding sequence is TGCGCCAGCAGCCAAGAACGCGACTACAATGAGCAGTTCTTC.

In this sample, this clone turned up once. This sequence joins TRBV28 and TRBJ2-1; 9 positions agree with TRBD1. V trimming: 6 bases; J trimming: 5 bases; junction bases outside the gene matches: 11. CDR1 MDHEN and CDR2 SYDVKM come from the germline V gene. This CDR3 is built from 16 residues. The chain's CDR3 is CASSPIGDRDNNEQFF. CDR3 sequence (DNA): TGTGCCAGCAGCCCAATAGGGGACAGGGATAACAATGAGCAGTTCTTC.

The CDR3 region is CARTRVSTDTQYF. CDR3 nucleotides: TGTGCCCGTACTAGAGTAAGCACAGATACGCAGTATTTT. The V call is TRBV6-5, the J call TRBJ2-3, with a tentative D call TRBD2 (5 bases). Germline lookup yields CDR1 MNHEY and CDR2 SVGAGI. This CDR3 region has 13 residues. The germline V and J ends were trimmed by 11 bases and 0 bases, with 12 bases remaining between them.

This clone appeared a single time. This sequence joins TRBV7-2 and TRBJ1-2; 8 bases match TRBD1. Germline V gene sequence: CDR1 SGHTA, CDR2 FQGNSA. V was clipped by 3 bases and J by 8 bases; unmatched bases: 8. The length of the CDR3 is 14 residues. This chain's CDR3 is CASSFGQGERGYTF. CDR3 in DNA: TGTGCCAGCAGCTTCGGACAGGGCGAGAGAGGCTACACCTTC.

The chain combines TRBV5-8 with TRBJ2-1, with D perhaps given as TRBD1 or TRBD2 (6 bases each). The V end lost 4 bases, the J end lost 7 bases, and 27 bases lay between the germline ends. Germline CDR1 reads SGHTS; CDR2 reads YDEGEE. CDR3 length: 18 residues. This CDR3 is CASSRPGATRSLSNEQFF. As DNA, the CDR3 is TGTGCCAGCAGCCGACCGGGGGCTACTAGGTCACTCTCAAATGAGCAGTTCTTC.

This clone has a handful of counts. The gene calls are TRBV7-2 and TRBJ1-5; no firm D call. V lost 1 base to trimming and J lost 7 bases, with 11 bases between them. CDR1 is SGHTA, CDR2 FQGNSA, per germline. The CDR3 loop spans 14 amino acids. This CDR3 reads CASSLDGRQQPQHF. The CDR3 DNA reads as TGTGCCAGCAGCTTAGATGGTCGGCAGCAGCCCCAGCATTTT.

The V gene is TRBV18, the J gene TRBJ1-2, with a tentative D call TRBD1 (6 bases). Germline V gene lookup returns CDR1 KGHSH and CDR2 LQKENI. This CDR3 region has 14 residues. Trimming pared 3 bases from V and 0 bases from J, leaving 8 bases between. The DNA for the CDR3 is TGTGCCAGCTCACCGGACAGCACTAACTATGGCTACACCTTC. It codes for CASSPDSTNYGYTF.

CDR3 amino acids: CASSLLAGVSNEQFF. The DNA of the CDR3 is TGCGCCAGCAGCTTACTAGCGGGAGTATCCAATGAGCAGTTCTTC. The rearrangement links TRBV5-1 to TRBJ2-1, with 11 bases matching TRBD2. Trimming cost V 2 bases and J 6 bases; bases outside gene matches: 4. Looked up from germline, CDR1 is SGHRS and CDR2 is YFSETQ. This CDR3 comprises 15 residues.

CDR3 residues: CASSQDGPQRVTDTQYF. The CDR3 DNA reads as TGCGCCAGCAGCCAAGATGGACCTCAGCGGGTCACAGATACGCAGTATTTT. The rearrangement links TRBV4-3 to TRBJ2-3; tentative D call: TRBD2 (6 bases). Germline values: CDR1 LGHNA, CDR2 YSLEER. CDR3 length: 17 amino acids. Trimming removed 0 bases at V and 2 bases at J, with 15 bases between.